The 19 T cell receptor beta chains below come from one sample, sequenced in a study of blood T cells in healthy people across ages. Together with a sample-barcoded 5' primer, a J-beta primer mix was included in a second PCR lasting roughly 6 to 12 cycles. TCRdb recomputed calls from the 5' RACE reads with MiXCR, one row per CDR3 protein. The table has roughly 1,300,000 distinct CDR3 sequences, approximately 63% seen once. The sequencing sample was made of blood. The receptor source for this set is a man younger than 35 in good health.

This chain links TRBV10-3 with TRBJ2-1, with 10 positions matching TRBD1. Trimming removed 2 bases from V and 7 bases from J; junction bases left unmatched: 5. The germline CDR1 and CDR2 sequences are ENHRY and SYGVKD. The CDR3 sequence is 15 residues long. The CDR3 bases are TGTGCCATCAGTGAGGGGACAGGGGTTTTTAATGAGCAGTTCTTC. It is translated as CAISEGTGVFNEQFF.

This chain connects TRBV20-1 to TRBJ2-3, with D hard to call. Germline V CDR1 and CDR2: DFQATT, SNEGSKA (reference sequence). This CDR3 spans 14 amino acids. V dropped 1 base and J dropped 1 base, with 9 bases sitting between them. CDR3 region: CSARVAAGTDTQYF. The DNA for the CDR3 is TGCAGTGCTAGAGTGGCGGCTGGCACAGATACGCAGTATTTT.

The chain joins TRBV6-5 to TRBJ2-3; D may be TRBD1 or TRBD2 (7 bases each). This CDR3 contains 17 residues. Germline-derived CDR1 and CDR2 are MNHEY and SVGAGI. The V end was cut by 2 bases, the J end by 1 base, with 16 bases between. The CDR3 protein is CASSYGEAGGGTDTQYF. As DNA, the CDR3 is TGTGCCAGCAGTTACGGGGAAGCAGGGGGGGGCACAGATACGCAGTATTTT.

This clonotype was detected a few times. This rearrangement joins TRBV20-1 to TRBJ1-2, with D unresolved. The CDR3 runs to 12 residues. Per the germline V gene, CDR1 is DFQATT and CDR2 is SNEGSKA (reference sequence). Between the trimmed V and J ends, which lost 6 bases and 4 bases, there was a span of 12 bases. The CDR3 is CSAPEQTYGYTF. CDR3 DNA sequence: TGCAGTGCCCCTGAACAGACCTATGGCTACACCTTC.

The chain links TRBV19 to TRBJ2-5; D might be TRBD2 (5 bases). The CDR3 sequence is 14 residues long. Germline assignment: CDR1 LNHDA and CDR2 SQIVND (reference sequence). V was shortened by 1 base and J by 4 bases, with 10 bases between the two germline ends. CDR3 sequence (DNA): TGTGCCAGTAGTATAGTGCCAGGAGGAGAGACCCAGTACTTC. This encodes CASSIVPGGETQYF.

V and J are TRBV12-3 or TRBV12-4 and TRBJ2-1; no clear D. This CDR3 region has 18 residues. V was clipped by 3 bases and J by 2 bases, with 20 bases between them. The CDR3 DNA reads TGTGCCAGCAGTTTGTCTGAGCTCGAGAGGCGCACCTACAATGAGCAGTTCTTC. This encodes CASSLSELERRTYNEQFF.

This clonotype was seen a handful of times. The chain recombines TRBV7-2 with TRBJ2-7, with a possible D match to TRBD1 (6 bases). This CDR3 is built from 14 residues. The V end lost 4 bases, the J end lost 0 bases, and 10 bases lay between the germline ends. Germline-derived CDR1 and CDR2 are SGHTA and FQGNSA. As DNA, the CDR3 is TGTGCCAGCAGCTACCCGGGACACTCCTACGAGCAGTACTTC. It is translated as CASSYPGHSYEQYF.

This clonotype was picked up one time. The CDR3 spells CASSRTGSGNEQFF. For the CDR3, the DNA is TGTGCCAGCAGCCGGACTGGTTCCGGCAATGAGCAGTTCTTC. The rearrangement joins TRBV5-5 to TRBJ2-1, with TRBD2 as a possible D gene (5 bases). Trimming removed 4 bases at V and 6 bases at J, with 14 bases between. The germline V gene has CDR1 SGHKS and CDR2 YYEKEE (reference sequence). The CDR3 is made up of 14 amino acids.

The V and J genes are TRBV29-1 and TRBJ1-2; 11 nucleotides align to TRBD1. The trim removed 5 bases at V and 0 bases at J, leaving 8 bases unmatched. Germline CDR1 SQVTM, CDR2 ANQGSEA. This CDR3 region has 16 residues. Here the CDR3 DNA reads TGCAGCGTTCAGCCCGGACAGGGGGCCCCTAACTATGGCTACACCTTC. Encoded protein: CSVQPGQGAPNYGYTF.

This clonotype has more than one count but fewer than ten. V and J are TRBV11-2 and TRBJ2-7; TRBD1 might be the D (6 bases). Trimming left V 5 bases short and J 0 bases short, with 8 bases between. This CDR3 has 13 amino acids. Germline V gene lookup returns CDR1 SGHAT and CDR2 FQNNGV. The CDR3 coding sequence is TGTGCCAGCAGCACAGGGTACTCCTACGAGCAGTACTTC. Translation: CASSTGYSYEQYF.

The chain recombines TRBV7-9 with TRBJ2-1; no clear D gene. Between the trimmed V and J ends, which lost 8 bases and 10 bases, there was a span of 12 bases. The CDR3 has 11 residues. Germline values: CDR1 SEHNR, CDR2 FQNEAQ (reference sequence). CDR3: CASPVVEEQFF. CDR3 nucleotides: TGTGCCAGCCCTGTCGTGGAGGAGCAGTTCTTC.

This clonotype was detected only a few times. The chain joins TRBV27 to TRBJ2-1, with 7 bases fitting TRBD1. CDR3 size: 15 residues. Per the germline V gene, CDR1 is MNHEY and CDR2 is SMNVEV (reference sequence). After removal of 2 bases from V and 4 bases from J, the junction contained 5 bases not matched to a gene. CDR3 DNA: TGTGCCAGCAGTTTAAGGAGGACAGGTTACAATGAGCAGTTCTTC. Amino acid sequence: CASSLRRTGYNEQFF.

J is TRBJ2-3 and V is TRBV6-1; 9 positions agree with TRBD1. The V and J ends lost 6 bases and 4 bases, in that order; junction bases with no gene match: 11. Germline assignment: CDR1 MNHNS and CDR2 SASEGT. The length of the CDR3 is 16 residues. Here the CDR3 DNA reads TGTGCCAGCAGCGAGCTAGGGGACAGGGTACCAGATACGCAGTATTTT. This gives the protein CASSELGDRVPDTQYF.

This chain connects TRBV12-3 or TRBV12-4 to TRBJ2-1; TRBD2 might be the D (6 bases). The V end was cut by 5 bases, the J end by 4 bases, with 12 bases between. This CDR3 spans 14 amino acids. The CDR3 DNA follows: TGTGCCAGCAGTATAGGGACTTCGTACAATGAGCAGTTCTTC. It specifies CASSIGTSYNEQFF.

A few counts support this clonotype. The V call is TRBV20-1, the J call TRBJ2-3; D ambiguous. Trimming stripped 6 bases from V and 3 bases from J, with 7 bases between. The CDR3 is 11 amino acids. Germline values: CDR1 DFQATT, CDR2 SNEGSKA (reference sequence). The CDR3 nucleotides are TGCAGTGCCGAACAAACAGATACGCAGTATTTT. It is translated as CSAEQTDTQYF.

V usage is TRBV20-1 and J usage is TRBJ2-1, with D perhaps matching TRBD2 (7 bases). Trimming removed 1 base from V and 9 bases from J, with 16 bases in between. The length of the CDR3 is 14 residues. The V gene's germline CDR1 is DFQATT and CDR2 SNEGSKA (reference sequence). DNA for the CDR3: TGCAGTGCTAGAGCCGGACTAGGGGGAGGTGAGCAGTTCTTC. Protein product: CSARAGLGGGEQFF.

The V gene is TRBV25-1, the J gene TRBJ2-3; D is possibly TRBD1 or TRBD2 (6 bases each). The V end lost 3 bases, the J end lost 2 bases, and 15 bases lay between the germline ends. Germline V gene data show CDR1 as MGHDK and CDR2 as SYGVNS. The CDR3 covers 16 residues. The DNA for the CDR3 is TGTGCCAGCAGTGATTCGACTAGGGGGAACACAGATACGCAGTATTTT. It specifies CASSDSTRGNTDTQYF.

This chain uses TRBV7-8 with TRBJ2-4; no reliable D call. The closer fit of TRBJ2-7 to the DNA end suggests the J call may be wrong. Germline V gives CDR1 SGHVS, CDR2 FQNEAQ. The CDR3 is 15 amino acids. The CDR3 region has the DNA TGTGCCAGCAGCTTATGGGGTAGAAGGGTCTACGAGCAGTACTTC. Translating gives CASSLWGRRVYEQYF.

This clonotype was seen once. The chain joins TRBV25-1 to TRBJ2-7, with 7 bases aligning to TRBD1. Germline V lookup: CDR1 MGHDK, CDR2 SYGVNS. The CDR3 extends over 14 amino acids. V was clipped by 6 bases and J by 0 bases; unmatched bases: 5. For the CDR3, the DNA is TGTGCCAGCAGGGAGACAGGGATCTCCTACGAGCAGTACTTC. Encoded protein: CASRETGISYEQYF.